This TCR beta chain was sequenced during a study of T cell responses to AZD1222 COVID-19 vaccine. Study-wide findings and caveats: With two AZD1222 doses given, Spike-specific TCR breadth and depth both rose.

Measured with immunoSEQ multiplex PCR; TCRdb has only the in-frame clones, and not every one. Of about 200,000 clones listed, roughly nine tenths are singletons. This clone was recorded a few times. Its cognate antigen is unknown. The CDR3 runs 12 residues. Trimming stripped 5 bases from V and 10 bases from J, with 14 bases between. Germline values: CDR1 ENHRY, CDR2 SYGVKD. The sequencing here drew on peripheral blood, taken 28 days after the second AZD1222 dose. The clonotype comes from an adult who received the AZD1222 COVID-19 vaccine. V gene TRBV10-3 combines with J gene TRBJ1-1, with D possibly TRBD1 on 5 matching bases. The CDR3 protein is CAISQSPGGAFF. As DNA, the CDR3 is TGTGCCATCAGTCAAAGCCCTGGGGGAGCTTTCTTT.